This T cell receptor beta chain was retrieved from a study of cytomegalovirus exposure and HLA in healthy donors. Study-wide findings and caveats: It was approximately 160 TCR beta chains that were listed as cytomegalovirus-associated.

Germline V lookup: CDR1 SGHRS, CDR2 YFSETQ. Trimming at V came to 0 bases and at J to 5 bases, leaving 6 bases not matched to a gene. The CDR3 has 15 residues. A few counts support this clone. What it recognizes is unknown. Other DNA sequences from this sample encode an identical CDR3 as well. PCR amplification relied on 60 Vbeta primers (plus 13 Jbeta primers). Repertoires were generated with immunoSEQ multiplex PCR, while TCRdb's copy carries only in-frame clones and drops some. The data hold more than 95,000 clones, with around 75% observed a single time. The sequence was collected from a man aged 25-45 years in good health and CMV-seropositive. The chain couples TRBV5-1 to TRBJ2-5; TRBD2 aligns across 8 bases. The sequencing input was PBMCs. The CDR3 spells CASSLAGTSEETQYF. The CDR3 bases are TGCGCCAGCAGCTTGGCCGGGACTAGTGAGGAGACCCAGTACTTC.